One sample yielded the 22 T cell receptor beta chains listed below, sequenced in a study of T cells in Graves' hyperthyroidism and ophthalmopathy. Amplification of TCR beta CDR3 regions was performed using RNA transcripts as template. HTBI primers were used for first-round RT-PCR of the TCR CDR3. TCRdb reprocessed the multiplex PCR reads with MiXCR, giving one entry per CDR3 protein. Here the sample spans 550,000 to 700,000 distinct CDR3 sequences, approximately 14% being singletons. Material for sequencing was blood. The receptors originated from a middle-aged woman with Graves' ophthalmopathy.

This clonotype appeared a few times. The rearrangement links TRBV5-1 to TRBJ1-1; D remains unclear. Trimming cost V 0 bases and J 6 bases, with 9 bases left between them. Germline V gene sequence: CDR1 SGHRS, CDR2 YFSETQ. There are 13 residues in the CDR3. Written as DNA, the CDR3 is TGCGCCAGCAGCTTGGATGGATTCGCTGAAGCTTTCTTT. Encoded protein: CASSLDGFAEAFF.

This clonotype has at least ten counts. This chain uses TRBV3-1 with TRBJ2-7; TRBD1 agrees at 11 bases. Germline V gene lookup returns CDR1 LGHDT and CDR2 YNNKEL (reference sequence). V dropped 6 bases and J dropped 2; count of bases not matched to a gene: 6. The length of the CDR3 is 15 residues. In nucleotides, the CDR3 is TGTGCCAGCAGTCCTGGACAGGGGGCGGCCTACGAGCAGTACTTC. As protein: CASSPGQGAAYEQYF.

This clonotype has at least ten counts. The chain joins TRBV5-1 to TRBJ2-2; tentative D call: TRBD1 (5 bases). CDR3 length: 14 amino acids. Trimming took 2 bases from V and 3 from J, leaving 8 bases between them. The V gene's germline CDR1 is SGHRS and CDR2 YFSETQ. This CDR3 is CASSFSRDTGELFF. The CDR3 coding sequence is TGCGCCAGCAGCTTCTCCAGGGACACCGGGGAGCTGTTTTTT.

At least ten counts were recorded for this clonotype. The gene calls are TRBV28 and TRBJ1-1; D perhaps matches TRBD1 (6 bases). The CDR3 covers 12 residues. Trimming removed 7 bases at V and 12 bases at J, with 18 bases between. Germline lookup yields CDR1 MDHEN and CDR2 SYDVKM. The CDR3 sequence: CASTPRGRTTFF. The CDR3 DNA reads TGTGCCAGCACCCCACGGGGGCGGACAACTTTCTTT.

The chain uses TRBV19 and TRBJ2-7; D uncertain. The germline gives CDR1 LNHDA, CDR2 SQIVND (reference sequence). V shed 5 bases and J shed 1 base, with 12 bases lying between them. This CDR3 comprises 14 residues. Here the CDR3 reads CASSPLDRSYEQYF. CDR3 in DNA: TGTGCCAGTAGTCCGCTGGACCGATCCTACGAGCAGTACTTC.

This clonotype was observed at least ten times. The chain carries TRBV4-1 and TRBJ1-1; D not resolved. The CDR3 length is 12 residues. Per germline, CDR1 MGHRA and CDR2 YSYEKL. Trimming took off 4 bases at V and 3 bases at J, with 6 bases between the two ends. In DNA, the CDR3 is TGCGCCAGCAGCCGACCCTACACTGAAGCTTTCTTT. Amino acid sequence: CASSRPYTEAFF.

This clonotype was detected ten times or more. This rearrangement joins TRBV20-1 to TRBJ2-7; D is possibly TRBD2 (6 bases). Germline CDR1 and CDR2: DFQATT and SNEGSKA (reference sequence). V dropped 3 bases and J dropped 2 bases, with 14 bases sitting between them. CDR3 length equals 14 residues. CDR3 DNA sequence: TGCAGTGCTAGTGGGGGACTTGGGACCTACGAGCAGTACTTC. It translates to CSASGGLGTYEQYF.

This clonotype was detected only a few times. The chain recombines TRBV27 with TRBJ2-2; D call uncertain. The germline CDR1 and CDR2 sequences are MNHEY and SMNVEV (reference sequence). CDR3 length equals 15 residues. V was trimmed by 1 base and J by 4 bases, leaving 10 bases between them. The CDR3 nucleotides are TGTGCCAGCAGTTTATGGGGTTCGGGCACCGGGGAGCTGTTTTTT. It is translated as CASSLWGSGTGELFF.

This clonotype was counted at least ten times. The rearrangement links TRBV20-1 to TRBJ2-7; 9 nucleotides agree with TRBD2. Germline CDR1 is DFQATT and CDR2 is SNEGSKA (reference sequence). The CDR3 consists of 11 residues. The CDR3 region has the DNA TGCCTGGGGCTAGCGGGAAACGAGCAGTACTTC. Protein: CLGLAGNEQYF.

There are many counts of this clonotype. V is TRBV19 and J is TRBJ2-7; TRBD1 might be the D (6 bases). Per germline, CDR1 LNHDA and CDR2 SQIVND (reference sequence). CDR3 length equals 13 residues. V gave up 3 bases and J gave up 3 bases, with 9 bases separating them. CDR3 sequence reads: CASSIRDNYEQYF. CDR3 sequence (DNA): TGTGCCAGTAGTATCCGGGACAACTACGAGCAGTACTTC.

This clonotype was recorded a few times. This chain connects TRBV12-3 or TRBV12-4 to TRBJ2-3; no definite D call. This CDR3 comprises 17 residues. The V gene lost 2 bases and the J gene lost 0 bases, with 15 bases spanning the gap. The CDR3 spells CASSLHQSASSTDTQYF. The CDR3 region has the DNA TGTGCCAGCAGTTTACATCAGTCGGCTAGTAGCACAGATACGCAGTATTTT.

V usage is TRBV20-1 and J usage is TRBJ2-7; TRBD2 matches 10 bases. Trimming at V came to 2 bases and at J to 0 bases, leaving 4 bases not matched to a gene. The CDR3 runs 15 residues. Germline values: CDR1 DFQATT, CDR2 SNEGSKA (reference sequence). CDR3 DNA sequence: TGCAGTGCTAGAAAACCTAGCGGGAGCTCCTACGAGCAGTACTTC. Its protein product is CSARKPSGSSYEQYF.

This clonotype was seen at least ten times. The chain links TRBV7-2 to TRBJ2-5; 9 bases are a match to TRBD2. V was pared by 2 bases and J by 5 bases, with 9 bases of the junction left unmatched. The CDR3 consists of 16 residues. Germline CDR1 and CDR2: SGHTA and FQGNSA. The CDR3 loop reads CASSLNSAGGTETQYF. For the CDR3, the DNA is TGTGCCAGCAGCTTAAACTCGGCGGGAGGGACGGAGACCCAGTACTTC.

The chain combines TRBV30 with TRBJ2-2; D remains unclear. In germline, CDR1 is GTSNPN, CDR2 SVGIG (reference sequence). The CDR3 loop spans 14 amino acids. V was cut by 0 bases and J by 1 base, with 6 bases left in between. Here the CDR3 DNA reads TGTGCCTGGAGTGTAGCTCGGAACACCGGGGAGCTGTTTTTT. This codes for CAWSVARNTGELFF.

In this sample, this clonotype turned up many times. V and J are TRBV2 and TRBJ2-7, with 12 bases fitting TRBD2. Germline-derived CDR1 and CDR2 are SNHLY and FYNNEI. J lost 3 bases, V lost 1 base, and 4 bases had no gene match. This CDR3 region has 16 residues. The CDR3 nucleotides are TGTGCCAGCAGTGAAGGGGGACTAGCGGGTGTCTACGAGCAGTACTTC. It translates to CASSEGGLAGVYEQYF.

The chain is built from TRBV27 and TRBJ1-1; D gene unclear. V lost 6 bases, J lost 4 bases, and 18 bases lay in between. CDR1 is MNHEY, CDR2 SMNVEV, per germline (reference sequence). This CDR3 region has 15 residues. The CDR3 loop is CASSQEMRVGTEAFF. In nucleotides, the CDR3 is TGTGCCAGCAGCCAGGAGATGAGGGTCGGCACTGAAGCTTTCTTT.

V usage is TRBV7-9 and J usage is TRBJ2-5; D not certain. The CDR3 runs to 14 residues. Germline V CDR1 and CDR2: SEHNR, FQNEAQ (reference sequence). With 4 bases removed from V and 5 bases from J, the gap between germline ends came to 14 bases. The CDR3: CASSSRTQGETQYF. CDR3 sequence (DNA): TGTGCCAGCAGCTCACGGACCCAAGGGGAGACCCAGTACTTC. Complete variable domain (other parts from reference TRBV7-9 and TRBJ2-5): DTGVSQNPRHKITKRGQNVTFRCDPISEHNRLYWYRQTLGQGPEFLTYFQNEAQLEKSRLLSDRFSAERPKGSFSTLEIQRTEQGDSAMYLCASSSRTQGETQYFGPGTRLLVL.

In regard to this clonotype: A clone one base away is much larger, so this may be a read error. J is TRBJ2-7 and V is TRBV29-1; 7 positions match TRBD2. CDR3 length: 14 residues. Germline-derived CDR1 and CDR2 are SQVTM and ANQGSEA. V dropped 7 bases and J dropped 4; count of bases not matched to a gene: 13. CDR3: CSANPGTGGYEQYF. CDR3 in DNA: TGCAGCGCCAACCCAGGAACCGGGGGGTACGAGCAGTACTTC.

Ten or more counts support this clonotype. The chain couples TRBV6-5 to TRBJ2-7; D gene unclear. V was shortened by 4 bases and J by 3 bases, with 13 bases between the two germline ends. Germline CDR1 is MNHEY and CDR2 is SVGAGI. The CDR3 consists of 14 residues. CDR3 protein: CASSSADTHYEQYF. The CDR3 DNA is TGTGCCAGCAGTTCGGCCGATACCCACTACGAGCAGTACTTC.

Many counts were recorded for this clonotype. The rearrangement uses TRBV20-1 and TRBJ2-7; D uncertain. CDR3 length: 12 residues. With 1 base removed from V and 7 bases from J, the gap between germline ends came to 11 bases. Looked up from germline, CDR1 is DFQATT and CDR2 is SNEGSKA (reference sequence). As DNA, the CDR3 is TGCAGTGCTAGAGTTCGCGCCTGGGAGCAGTACTTC. It is translated as CSARVRAWEQYF.

In its sample, this clonotype was seen many times. This chain links TRBV19 with TRBJ1-5; a weak D match, TRBD1 (5 bases). This CDR3 spans 14 amino acids. Per germline, CDR1 LNHDA and CDR2 SQIVND (reference sequence). V gave up 3 bases and J gave up 6 bases, with 12 bases separating them. The CDR3 is CASSIGDLGQPQHF. For the CDR3, the DNA is TGTGCCAGTAGTATTGGGGACTTAGGTCAGCCCCAGCATTTT. Full variable domain (outside the CDR3, taken from reference TRBV19 and TRBJ1-5): DGGITQSPKYLFRKEGQNVTLSCEQNLNHDAMYWYRQDPGQGLRLIYYSQIVNDFQKGDIAEGYSVSREKKESFPLTVTSAQKNPTAFYLCASSIGDLGQPQHFGDGTRLSIL.

This clonotype was seen repeatedly, ten times or more. This chain links TRBV6-5 with TRBJ2-5; TRBD2 is a possible D gene (6 bases). CDR3 size: 14 residues. V shed 0 bases and J shed 5 bases, with 10 bases lying between them. Germline CDR1 reads MNHEY; CDR2 reads SVGAGI. The CDR3 loop is CASSYSTGEETQYF. The DNA of the CDR3 is TGTGCCAGCAGTTACTCGACGGGGGAGGAGACCCAGTACTTC.